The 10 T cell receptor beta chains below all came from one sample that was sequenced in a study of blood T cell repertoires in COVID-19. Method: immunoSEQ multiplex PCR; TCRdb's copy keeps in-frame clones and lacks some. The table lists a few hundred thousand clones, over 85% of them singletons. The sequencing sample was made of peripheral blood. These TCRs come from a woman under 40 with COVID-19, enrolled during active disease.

CDR3 bases: TGTGCCAGCAGCTGGACAGGGTCCAATCAGCCCCAGCATTTT. Translated: CASSWTGSNQPQHF. The genes are TRBV3-1 (or the pseudogene TRBV3-2) and TRBJ1-5; 8 bases are shared with TRBD1. V lost 5 bases and J lost 3; bases outside the gene matches: 3. The CDR3 spans 14 residues. Germline CDR1 LGHDT, CDR2 YNNKEL (reference sequence).

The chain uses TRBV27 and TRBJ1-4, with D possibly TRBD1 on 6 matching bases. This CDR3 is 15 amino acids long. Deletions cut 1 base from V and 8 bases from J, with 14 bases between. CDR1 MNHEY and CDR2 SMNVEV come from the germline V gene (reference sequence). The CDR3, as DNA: TGTGCCAGCAGTTTATTCGGGACACTCGCCGAAAAACTGTTTTTT. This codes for CASSLFGTLAEKLFF.

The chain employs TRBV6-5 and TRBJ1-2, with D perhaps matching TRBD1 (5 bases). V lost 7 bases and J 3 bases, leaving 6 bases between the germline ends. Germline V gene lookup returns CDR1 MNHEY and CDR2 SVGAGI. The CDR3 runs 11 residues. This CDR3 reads CASTGDYGYTF. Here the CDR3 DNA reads TGTGCCAGCACGGGGGACTATGGCTACACCTTC.

CDR3: CATEDTPINNQPQHF. CDR3 nucleotide sequence: TGTGCCACCGAAGATACTCCTATTAACAATCAGCCCCAGCATTTT. The rearrangement uses TRBV19 and TRBJ1-5; unclear D gene. V lost 10 bases and J lost 3, with 19 bases in between. CDR3 length: 15 residues. In germline, CDR1 is LNHDA, CDR2 SQIVND (reference sequence).

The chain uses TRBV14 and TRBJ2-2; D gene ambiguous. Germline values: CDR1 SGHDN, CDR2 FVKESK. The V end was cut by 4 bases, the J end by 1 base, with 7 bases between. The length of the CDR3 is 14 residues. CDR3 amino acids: CASSLRQNTGELFF. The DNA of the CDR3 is TGTGCCAGCAGCCTCCGACAGAACACCGGGGAGCTGTTTTTT.

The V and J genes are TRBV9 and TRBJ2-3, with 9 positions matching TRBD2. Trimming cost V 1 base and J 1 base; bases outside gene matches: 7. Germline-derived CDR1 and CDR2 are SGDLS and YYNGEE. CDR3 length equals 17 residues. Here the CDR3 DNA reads TGTGCCAGCAGCGTATCGACTAGCGGCAGACGCACAGATACGCAGTATTTT. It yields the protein CASSVSTSGRRTDTQYF.

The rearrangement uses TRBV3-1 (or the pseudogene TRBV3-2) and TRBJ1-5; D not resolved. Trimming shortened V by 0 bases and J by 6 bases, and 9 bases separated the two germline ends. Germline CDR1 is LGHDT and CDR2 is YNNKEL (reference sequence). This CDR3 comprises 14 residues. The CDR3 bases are TGTGCCAGCAGCCAAGAGGTCGGTCGTCAGCCCCAGCATTTT. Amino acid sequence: CASSQEVGRQPQHF.

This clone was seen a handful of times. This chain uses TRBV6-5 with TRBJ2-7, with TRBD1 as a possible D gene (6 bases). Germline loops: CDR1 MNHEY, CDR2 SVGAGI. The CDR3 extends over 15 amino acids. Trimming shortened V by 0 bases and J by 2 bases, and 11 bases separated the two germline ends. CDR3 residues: CASSYSTGWAYEQYF. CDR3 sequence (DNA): TGTGCCAGCAGTTACTCGACAGGCTGGGCCTACGAGCAGTACTTC.

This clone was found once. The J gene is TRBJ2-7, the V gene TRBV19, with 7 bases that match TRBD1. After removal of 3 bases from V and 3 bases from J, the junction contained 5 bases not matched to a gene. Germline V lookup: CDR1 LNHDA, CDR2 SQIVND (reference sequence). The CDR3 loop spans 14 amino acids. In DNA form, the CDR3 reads TGTGCCAGTAGTATTGGAGGACAGGACTACGAGCAGTACTTC. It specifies CASSIGGQDYEQYF.

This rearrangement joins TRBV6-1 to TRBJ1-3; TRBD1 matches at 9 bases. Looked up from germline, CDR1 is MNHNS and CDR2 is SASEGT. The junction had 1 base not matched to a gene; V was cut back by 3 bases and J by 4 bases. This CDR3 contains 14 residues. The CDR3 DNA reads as TGTGCCAGCAGTGAGGGACAGGGAGGAAACACCATATATTTT. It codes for CASSEGQGGNTIYF.